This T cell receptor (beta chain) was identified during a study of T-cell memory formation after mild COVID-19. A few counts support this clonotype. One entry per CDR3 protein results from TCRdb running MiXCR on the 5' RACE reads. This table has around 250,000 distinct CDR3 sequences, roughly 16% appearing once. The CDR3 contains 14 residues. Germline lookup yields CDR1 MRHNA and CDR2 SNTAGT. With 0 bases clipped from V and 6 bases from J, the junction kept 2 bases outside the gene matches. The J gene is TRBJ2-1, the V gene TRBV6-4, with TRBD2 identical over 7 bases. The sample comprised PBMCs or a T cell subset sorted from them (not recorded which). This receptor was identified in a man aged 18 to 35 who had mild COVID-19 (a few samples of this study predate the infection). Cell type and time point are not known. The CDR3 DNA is TGTGCCAGCAGTGACTCCGGGGGGAGCAATGAGCAGTTCTTC. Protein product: CASSDSGGSNEQFF.